This T cell receptor (beta chain) was captured by sequencing in a study of neurological immune-mediated disorders. As to time point: longitudinal time-point 3. Volunteers attending a blood bank in Maryland, USA, served as healthy controls. With 10-nucleotide random UMIs, 5'RACE was used to make the cDNA. The output of every sequencing run exceeded 190 million TCR-beta sequences, derived from 15-18 subjects. TCRdb used MiXCR to reprocess the 5' RACE reads, holding one entry per CDR3 protein. The table has approximately 47,000 distinct CDR3 sequences, roughly 14% seen once; the top ten hold about an eighth. The sample holds many counts of this clonotype. What it binds is unknown. Study results and caveats: Private repertoires in all groups were suggested by the absence of shared CDR3 amino acid sequences among expanded clones across subjects.

V lost 3 bases, J lost 5 bases, and 9 bases stayed unmatched. This CDR3 contains 14 residues. Germline V CDR1 and CDR2: SQVTM, ANQGSEA. This chain connects TRBV29-1 to TRBJ1-1; 7 bases match TRBD1. The sample consisted of PBMCs. The TCR sequence derives from a man aged 25-45 years in good health. CDR3 sequence reads: CSVDSSGGGTEAFF. The CDR3 nucleotides are TGCAGCGTTGATTCGTCAGGGGGAGGGACTGAAGCTTTCTTT.